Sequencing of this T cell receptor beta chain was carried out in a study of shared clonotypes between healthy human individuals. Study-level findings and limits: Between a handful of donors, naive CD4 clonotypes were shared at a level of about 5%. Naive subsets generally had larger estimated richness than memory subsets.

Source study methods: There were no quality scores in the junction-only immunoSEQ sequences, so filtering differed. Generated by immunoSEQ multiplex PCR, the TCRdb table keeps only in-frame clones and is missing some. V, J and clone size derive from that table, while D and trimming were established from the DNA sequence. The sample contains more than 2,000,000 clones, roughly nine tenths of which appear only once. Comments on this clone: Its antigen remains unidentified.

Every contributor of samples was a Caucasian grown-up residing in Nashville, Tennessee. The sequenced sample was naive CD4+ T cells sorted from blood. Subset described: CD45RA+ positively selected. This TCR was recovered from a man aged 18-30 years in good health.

The CDR3 loop reads CASSSDGSNQPQHF. The CDR3 DNA is TGCGCCAGCAGTTCGGACGGTAGCAATCAGCCCCAGCATTTT. The chain employs TRBV5-1 and TRBJ1-5; no definite D call. This CDR3 spans 14 amino acids. Trimming removed 5 bases at V and 0 bases at J, with 9 bases between. Germline V CDR1 and CDR2: SGHRS, YFSETQ. The whole variable domain, filled in from reference TRBV5-1 and TRBJ1-5, reads KAGVTQTPRYLIKTRGQQVTLSCSPISGHRSVSWYQQTPGQGLQFLFEYFSETQRNKGNFPGRFSGRQFSNSRSEMNVSTLELGDSALYLCASSSDGSNQPQHFGDGTRLSIL.